Below, 17 T cell receptor beta chains from the same sample are listed, as sequenced in a study of shared clonotypes between healthy human individuals (TCRdb year 2020). Library preparation employed the immunoSEQ multiplex PCR assay. Imported from immuneACCESS, the table was reduced by TCRdb to in-frame sequences with V and J called. These copies leave out some clones; in studies compared against another copy, an unresolved V gene accounts for under half, and the cause of the remainder is not known. For this sample there are 730,000 or so clones; more than 70% appear just once. Together, the top ten hold approximately 1.8% of the sample. The source material was memory CD4+ T cells sorted from blood. The cell subset or site label here, explained by the study, means: CD45RA-negative fraction. Receptors originate from a woman in her twenties or thirties in good health.

Turning to this clone: A junction end diverges from the germline sequence, so it may reflect a read error. This sequence joins TRBV6-5 and TRBJ1-1; 7 bases agree with TRBD1. CDR1 and CDR2 from the germline V gene are MNHEY and SVGAGI. The CDR3 totals 16 residues. In DNA, the CDR3 is TGTGCCAGCAGGTACTACCAGGGGGGCATCGACACTGAAGCTTTCTTT. Amino acids: CASRYYQGGIDTEAFF.

The chain couples TRBV19 to TRBJ2-2; D is unresolved. The V end lost 3 bases, the J end lost 4 bases, and 9 bases lay between the germline ends. CDR3 size: 14 residues. Germline-derived CDR1 and CDR2 are LNHDA and SQIVND (reference sequence). CDR3 amino acids: CASSIRGITGELFF. CDR3 DNA sequence: TGTGCCAGTAGTATTCGTGGAATCACCGGGGAGCTGTTTTTT.

This sequence joins TRBV5-4 and TRBJ2-7; either TRBD1 or TRBD2 may fit D (5 bases each). V shed 4 bases and J shed 2 bases, with 19 bases lying between them. The CDR3 runs to 16 residues. Germline V gene data show CDR1 as SGHNT and CDR2 as YYREEE (reference sequence). CDR3 region: CASSRLTGTITYEQYF. Here the CDR3 DNA reads TGTGCCAGCAGCCGCCTAACCGGGACGATTACCTACGAGCAGTACTTC.

This sequence joins TRBV30 and TRBJ1-6; TRBD1 matches 7 bases. CDR1 GTSNPN and CDR2 SVGIG come from the germline V gene (reference sequence). Trimming at V came to 1 base and at J to 10 bases, leaving 4 bases not matched to a gene. CDR3 length equals 13 residues. The CDR3 loop reads CAWSGDSLSPLHF. The CDR3 bases are TGTGCCTGGAGTGGGGACAGCTTGTCACCCCTCCACTTT.

This rearrangement joins TRBV28 to TRBJ2-7; no firm D call. Trimming pared 3 bases from V and 3 bases from J, leaving 12 bases between. This CDR3 has 14 residues. Germline CDR1 and CDR2: MDHEN and SYDVKM. CDR3 protein: CASSFGVRDYEQYF. The DNA of the CDR3 is TGTGCCAGCAGTTTTGGAGTCCGAGACTACGAGCAGTACTTC.

The rearrangement joins TRBV5-6 to TRBJ1-5; D is ambiguous. There are 12 residues in the CDR3. The V gene's germline CDR1 is SGHDT and CDR2 YYEEEE. V lost 8 bases and J 1 base, leaving 7 bases between the germline ends. The CDR3 here is CARDLSNQPQHF. The CDR3 nucleotides read TGTGCCAGGGATCTAAGCAATCAGCCCCAGCATTTT.

The J gene is TRBJ1-5, the V gene TRBV28; D is unresolved. The CDR3 loop spans 15 amino acids. Deletions cut 5 bases from V and 6 bases from J, with 17 bases between. CDR1 and CDR2 (germline): MDHEN, SYDVKM. Here the CDR3 reads CASSIGPTVGQPQHF. CDR3 bases: TGTGCCAGCAGTATAGGACCTACGGTTGGTCAGCCCCAGCATTTT.

CDR3 DNA sequence: TGCGCCAGCAGCTCCTGGACAGCACCCACTGAAGCTTTCTTT. Its protein is CASSSWTAPTEAFF. This chain links TRBV5-1 with TRBJ1-1; D possibly corresponds to TRBD1 (6 bases). Trimming left V 3 bases short and J 4 bases short, with 13 bases between. The germline CDR1 and CDR2 sequences are SGHRS and YFSETQ. The CDR3 consists of 14 residues.

The chain recombines TRBV7-9 with TRBJ2-5, with 10 bases matching TRBD1. Germline values: CDR1 SEHNR, CDR2 FQNEAQ (reference sequence). V was clipped by 5 bases and J by 4 bases; unmatched bases: 4. The CDR3 contains 14 residues. The CDR3 DNA reads as TGTGCCAGCAGCGGACAGGGGGTTCGAGAGACCCAGTACTTC. This translates into CASSGQGVRETQYF.

CDR3 DNA: TGTGCCAGCTCAAGGGAGAGCTATGGCTACACCTTC. Translated, it gives CASSRESYGYTF. The rearrangement joins TRBV7-8 to TRBJ1-2, with D hard to call. Germline values: CDR1 SGHVS, CDR2 FQNEAQ. The CDR3 consists of 12 residues. V lost 8 bases, J lost 4 bases, and 11 bases lay in between.

On this clone itself: It is likely a read error: a sequence one base away is far more abundant. The chain links TRBV2 to TRBJ2-7, with unresolved D. Per germline, CDR1 SNHLY and CDR2 FYNNEI. This CDR3 is 11 amino acids long. Trimming removed 3 bases from V and 2 bases from J, with 2 bases in between. CDR3 in amino acids: CASSDTYEQYF. CDR3 nucleotide sequence: TGTGCCAGCAGTGACACCTACGAGCAGTACTTC.

V and J are TRBV28 and TRBJ2-7; a possible D gene is TRBD2 (6 bases). The CDR3 has 13 residues. In germline, CDR1 is MDHEN, CDR2 SYDVKM. V lost 6 bases to trimming and J lost 6 bases, with 15 bases between them. CDR3 region: CASRFSGGTEQYF. The CDR3 DNA is TGTGCCAGCAGGTTCTCTGGGGGGACCGAGCAGTACTTC.

The rearrangement joins TRBV19 to TRBJ1-2, with TRBD1 matching over 7 bases. The germline gives CDR1 LNHDA, CDR2 SQIVND (reference sequence). The trim removed 4 bases at V and 4 bases at J, leaving 0 bases unmatched. This CDR3 has 12 residues. This CDR3 is CASSRTGYGYTF. CDR3 coding DNA: TGTGCCAGTAGTAGGACAGGCTATGGCTACACCTTC.

The genes are TRBV29-1 and TRBJ2-2; D not certain. V gave up 7 bases and J gave up 1 base, with 7 bases separating them. From germline, CDR1 is SQVTM and CDR2 ANQGSEA. The CDR3 runs 12 residues. The CDR3 sequence is CSGLGNTGELFF. The DNA of the CDR3 is TGCAGCGGACTGGGGAACACCGGGGAGCTGTTTTTT.

This clone was observed at least ten times. This chain connects TRBV25-1 to TRBJ2-5, with D maybe TRBD2 (6 bases). This CDR3 comprises 14 residues. CDR1 is MGHDK, CDR2 SYGVNS, per germline. Trimming took off 4 bases at V and 0 bases at J, with 9 bases between the two ends. CDR3 in DNA: TGTGCCAGCAGTGCTCGGGACTACCAAGAGACCCAGTACTTC. Translated, it gives CASSARDYQETQYF.

This clone occurred a few times. One junction end disagrees with the germline gene, perhaps due to a read error. The genes are TRBV2 and TRBJ1-2; no definite D call. The germline CDR1 and CDR2 sequences are SNHLY and FYNNEI. This CDR3 has 13 residues. CDR3 nucleotide sequence: TGTGCCAGCAGGGAAGGATGGAACTATGGCTACACCTTC. Its protein is CASREGWNYGYTF.

The CDR3 DNA reads TGTGCCAGCAGCTTAGACAAAGCCTACGAGCAGTACTTC. Residues: CASSLDKAYEQYF. This rearrangement joins TRBV7-8 to TRBJ2-7, with D unclear. Trimming pared 1 base from V and 2 bases from J, leaving 6 bases between. Germline V lookup: CDR1 SGHVS, CDR2 FQNEAQ. This CDR3 contains 13 residues. The entire variable domain, with the rest obtained from reference TRBV7-8 and TRBJ2-7, is as follows: GAGVSQSPRYKVAKRGQDVALRCDPISGHVSLFWYQQALGQGPEFLTYFQNEAQLDKSGLPSDRFFAERPEGSVSTLKIQRTQQEDSAVYLCASSLDKAYEQYFGPGTRLTVT.